Reported below is one TCR beta chain. This record comes from a study of shared clonotypes between healthy human individuals. V dropped 0 bases and J dropped 11; count of bases not matched to a gene: 12. Germline V CDR1 and CDR2: SGHRS, YFSETQ. This CDR3 has 15 residues. Sequencing was performed with immunoSEQ multiplex PCR; in TCRdb, only in-frame clones are kept and a portion is missing. The sample shows 2 million to 2.5 million clones, about 90% of them seen only once. The TCR was taken from a man aged 18 to 29 in good health. Some clones in this sample may be carry-over from other donors' samples. The rearrangement links TRBV5-1 to TRBJ2-7, with TRBD1 matching over 9 bases. Sequenced input: naive CD4+ T cells from PBMCs. The subset: CD45RA+ positively selected. The CDR3: CASSLALPGQGFEYF. DNA of the CDR3: TGCGCCAGCAGCTTGGCGTTACCGGGACAGGGATTTGAGTACTTC.